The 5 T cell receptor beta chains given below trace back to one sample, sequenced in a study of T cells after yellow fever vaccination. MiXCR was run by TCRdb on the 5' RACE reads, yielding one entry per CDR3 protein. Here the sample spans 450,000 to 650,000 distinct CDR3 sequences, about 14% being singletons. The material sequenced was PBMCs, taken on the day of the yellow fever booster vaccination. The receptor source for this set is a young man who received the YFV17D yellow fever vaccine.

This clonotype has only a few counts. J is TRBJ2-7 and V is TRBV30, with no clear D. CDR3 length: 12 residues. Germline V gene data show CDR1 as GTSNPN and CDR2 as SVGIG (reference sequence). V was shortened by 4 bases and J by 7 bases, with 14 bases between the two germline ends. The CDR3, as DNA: TGTGCCTGGACAACCTCATCATATGAGCAGTACTTC. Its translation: CAWTTSSYEQYF.

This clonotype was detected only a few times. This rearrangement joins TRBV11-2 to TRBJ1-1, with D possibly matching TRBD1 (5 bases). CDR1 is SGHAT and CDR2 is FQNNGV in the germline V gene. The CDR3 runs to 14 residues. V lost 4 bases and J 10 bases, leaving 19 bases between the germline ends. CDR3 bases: TGTGCCAGCAGCTCCCCTCTCCCCGGGGGGAGAGCTTTCTTT. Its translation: CASSSPLPGGRAFF.

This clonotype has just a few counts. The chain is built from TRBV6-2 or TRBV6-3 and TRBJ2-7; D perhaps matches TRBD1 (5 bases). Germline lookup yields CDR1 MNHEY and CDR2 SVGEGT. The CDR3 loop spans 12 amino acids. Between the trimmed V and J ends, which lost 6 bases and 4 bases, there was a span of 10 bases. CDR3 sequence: CASRRQGYEQYF. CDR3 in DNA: TGTGCCAGCAGACGCCAGGGTTACGAGCAGTACTTC.

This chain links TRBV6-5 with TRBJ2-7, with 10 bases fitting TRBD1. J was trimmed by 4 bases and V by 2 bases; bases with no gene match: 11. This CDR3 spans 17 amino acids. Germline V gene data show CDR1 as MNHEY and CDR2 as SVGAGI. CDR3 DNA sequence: TGTGCCAGCAGTTACACCACGACAGGGGGCGCTTCGTACGAGCAGTACTTC. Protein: CASSYTTTGGASYEQYF.

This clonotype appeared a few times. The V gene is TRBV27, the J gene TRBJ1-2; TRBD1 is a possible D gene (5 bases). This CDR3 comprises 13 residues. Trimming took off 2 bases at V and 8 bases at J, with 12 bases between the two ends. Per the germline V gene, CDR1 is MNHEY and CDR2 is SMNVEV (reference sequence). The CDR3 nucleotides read TGTGCCAGCAGTTTAAAAGGACATATCGGCTACACCTTC. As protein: CASSLKGHIGYTF.